Below, one TCR beta chain is given with its context. Its antigen is as yet unknown. This sample is part of a study of cytomegalovirus exposure and HLA in healthy donors. Study-wide results and caveats: HLA alleles showed associations with approximately 15,000 TCR beta sequences in a later analysis, at a 0.05 false discovery rate.

Germline values: CDR1 SNHLY, CDR2 FYNNEI. The V end was cut by 7 bases, the J end by 0 bases, with 10 bases between. There are 14 residues in the CDR3. PCR used 60 Vbeta primers and 13 Jbeta primers. Some clones are missing from TCRdb's copy, which holds only in-frame ones; the method was immunoSEQ multiplex PCR. The top ten hold roughly 9.8% of the sample, which has approximately 100,000 clones, around 77% seen once. The V and J genes are TRBV2 and TRBJ2-1, with TRBD2 as a possible D gene (5 bases). The receptor comes from a man aged 40-49 years in good health and CMV-seropositive. The sequenced material came from PBMCs. In DNA form, the CDR3 reads TGTGCCAGCAATAGAGGGAGCTCCTACAATGAGCAGTTCTTC. It encodes CASNRGSSYNEQFF.